This T cell receptor beta chain was captured by sequencing in a study of response to subunit inactivated influenza vaccine. Findings of the study overall: The authors put forward the suggestion that each seasonal influenza vaccination may bring in only a limited number of new T cells.

TCRdb fed the RT-PCR reads into MiXCR, producing one record per CDR3 protein. Among 530,000 or so distinct CDR3 sequences listed, 12% were seen once. Concerning this clonotype: No antigen is known for it.

CDR3 size: 14 residues. The ends were cut back, 3 bases at V and 4 bases at J, with 8 bases in the middle. Germline-derived CDR1 and CDR2 are KGHDR and SFDVKD. This clonotype was obtained from a middle-aged man who received an inactivated influenza vaccine. The sample was PBMCs from blood, taken on the day of vaccination. The rearrangement joins TRBV24-1 to TRBJ2-2; a weak D match, TRBD1 (5 bases). The CDR3 bases are TGTGCCACCAGTGATATGGGGCTCACCGGGGAGCTGTTTTTT. Protein: CATSDMGLTGELFF.